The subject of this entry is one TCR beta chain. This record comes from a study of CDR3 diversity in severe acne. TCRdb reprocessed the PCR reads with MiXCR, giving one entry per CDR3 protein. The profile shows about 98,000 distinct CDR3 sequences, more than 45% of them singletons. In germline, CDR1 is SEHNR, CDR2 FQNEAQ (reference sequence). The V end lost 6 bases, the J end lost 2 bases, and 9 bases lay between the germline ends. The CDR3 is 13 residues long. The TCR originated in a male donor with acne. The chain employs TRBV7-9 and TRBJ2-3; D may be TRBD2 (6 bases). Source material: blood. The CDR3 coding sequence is TGTGCCAGCAGGGGCGGGAACACAGATACGCAGTATTTT. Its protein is CASRGGNTDTQYF.